This entry describes one TCR beta chain. This specimen belongs to a study of blood T cell repertoires in COVID-19. Study in general: The United States, Italy and Spain provided the acute and convalescent COVID-19 samples.

In the original workflow: Estimation of nucleated cell counts relied on the amplification of reference gene primers. TCRdb keeps only in-frame clones here, not all; method: immunoSEQ multiplex PCR. V and J calls and clone size are as listed in that table; D and trimming were resolved from the DNA. The sample has fewer than 130,000 clones; roughly 79% are singletons. The CDR3 loop spans 16 amino acids. Germline V gene lookup returns CDR1 SGHTA and CDR2 FQGNSA. Germline trimming cut 2 bases from V and 0 bases from J; bases unmatched to any gene: 4. The sample comprised peripheral blood. This clonotype was sampled from an elderly woman with active or convalescent COVID-19. This sequence joins TRBV7-2 and TRBJ2-3; 8 bases agree with TRBD2. CDR3 DNA sequence: TGTGCCAGCAGCTTATATAGCGGGACTAGCACAGATACGCAGTATTTT. Protein: CASSLYSGTSTDTQYF.